Sequencing of this TCR beta chain was carried out in a study of CD8+ T cells in alopecia areata. Treatment given: oral pan-JAK inhibitor, 5-10 mg twice daily. RNA extraction was followed by reverse transcription into cDNA, which acted as the sequencing template. Libraries were prepared by immunoSEQ multiplex PCR; TCRdb keeps only in-frame clonotypes and omits some of them. The data hold around 190,000 clones, with approximately 67% observed a single time. The sequencing used CD4+ T cells sorted from blood, collected at roughly week 49, from a patient treated with tofacitinib. This sequence originates from a human donor with alopecia areata.

The CDR3 spells CASSEWGGILPYEQYF. CDR3 bases: TGTGCCAGCAGTGAATGGGGAGGAATCCTCCCCTACGAGCAGTACTTC. V usage is TRBV25-1 and J usage is TRBJ2-7; a possible D gene is TRBD2 (6 bases). The V gene lost 1 base and the J gene lost 2 bases, with 15 bases spanning the gap. Germline V CDR1 and CDR2: MGHDK, SYGVNS. The CDR3 consists of 16 residues.